A single sample is the source of the 19 T cell receptor beta chains below, sequenced in a study of blood T cell repertoires in COVID-19. The protocol was immunoSEQ multiplex PCR, while the TCRdb copy is restricted to in-frame clones and leaves out a portion. The sample has 90,000 to 100,000 clones, 72% seen once. Sequenced sample: peripheral blood. The receptor set was obtained from a woman in her sixties or seventies in a cohort sampled during active or convalescent COVID-19.

The V and J genes are TRBV27 and TRBJ2-2; weak D call: TRBD1 (5 bases). The V end lost 4 bases, the J end lost 1 base, and 13 bases lay between the germline ends. This CDR3 comprises 16 residues. From germline, CDR1 is MNHEY and CDR2 SMNVEV (reference sequence). DNA for the CDR3: TGTGCCAGCAGTTCCCGACAGTCCCTGAACACCGGGGAGCTGTTTTTT. Amino acid sequence: CASSSRQSLNTGELFF.

This clone was detected only a few times. The V and J genes are TRBV27 and TRBJ2-5; 7 bases agree with TRBD1. Per germline, CDR1 MNHEY and CDR2 SMNVEV (reference sequence). This CDR3 comprises 19 residues. V dropped 0 bases and J dropped 0; count of bases not matched to a gene: 13. The CDR3 loop is CASSLSGATGETDQETQYF. CDR3 in DNA: TGTGCCAGCAGTTTATCGGGGGCTACAGGGGAAACTGACCAAGAGACCCAGTACTTC.

The sample holds a few counts of this clone. The chain employs TRBV5-1 and TRBJ2-7; 9 bases fit TRBD1. The CDR3 has 12 amino acids. Germline values: CDR1 SGHRS, CDR2 YFSETQ. V shed 3 bases and J 6 bases; nucleotides not matched to a gene: 1. The CDR3 loop is CASSYRGLEQYF. The CDR3 DNA reads TGCGCCAGCAGCTACAGGGGGCTCGAGCAGTACTTC. The full variable domain, rest sourced from reference TRBV5-1 and TRBJ2-7, is KAGVTQTPRYLIKTRGQQVTLSCSPISGHRSVSWYQQTPGQGLQFLFEYFSETQRNKGNFPGRFSGRQFSNSRSEMNVSTLELGDSALYLCASSYRGLEQYFGPGTRLTVT.

The CDR3 reads CASSWTGDTNGYTF. In DNA form, the CDR3 reads TGTGCCAGCAGTTGGACAGGGGATACGAATGGCTACACCTTC. V gene TRBV6-6 combines with J gene TRBJ1-2; 9 nucleotides align to TRBD1. This CDR3 has 14 amino acids. Trimming took 4 bases from V and 6 from J; bases not matched to a gene: 6. Germline V gene data show CDR1 as MNHNY and CDR2 as SVGAGI (reference sequence).

The V and J genes are TRBV29-1 and TRBJ2-7; the D gene is possibly TRBD1 (5 bases). Germline V CDR1 and CDR2: SQVTM, ANQGSEA. The V gene lost 5 bases and the J gene lost 5 bases, with 10 bases spanning the gap. The CDR3 contains 11 residues. The CDR3 region is CSVRLGDEQYF. CDR3 bases: TGCAGCGTTCGGCTAGGGGACGAGCAGTACTTC.

This clone is a singleton in its sample. J is TRBJ1-5 and V is TRBV7-9; weak D call: TRBD1 (6 bases). Trimming removed 1 base at V and 3 bases at J, with 13 bases between. CDR3 size: 16 residues. CDR1 and CDR2 (germline): SEHNR, FQNEAQ (reference sequence). CDR3 sequence reads: CASSLGGGLNNQPQHF. DNA for the CDR3: TGTGCCAGCAGCTTAGGTGGGGGCCTGAACAATCAGCCCCAGCATTTT.

The genes are TRBV5-4 and TRBJ2-6; 11 bases map to TRBD2. Germline values: CDR1 SGHNT, CDR2 YYREEE (reference sequence). The CDR3 has 19 amino acids. The trim removed 4 bases at V and 0 bases at J, leaving 9 bases unmatched. The CDR3 nucleotides read TGTGCCAGCAGCATAGGGACTAGCGGTACCCACTCTGGGGCCAACGTCCTGACTTTC. It codes for CASSIGTSGTHSGANVLTF.

This chain links TRBV5-6 with TRBJ2-7; 7 nucleotides line up with TRBD1. This CDR3 contains 15 residues. V shed 3 bases and J 2 bases; nucleotides not matched to a gene: 8. The germline V gene has CDR1 SGHDT and CDR2 YYEEEE. CDR3 amino acids: CASSSGQYLTYEQYF. The CDR3 DNA follows: TGTGCCAGCAGCTCGGGACAGTACCTAACCTACGAGCAGTACTTC.

In this sample, this clone turned up a few times. The J gene is TRBJ1-2, the V gene TRBV5-1, with TRBD1 matching 7 bases. Germline V gene lookup returns CDR1 SGHRS and CDR2 YFSETQ. The J segment lost 1 base and the V segment lost 4 bases, leaving 7 bases of the junction unmatched. There are 15 residues in the CDR3. The CDR3 loop is CASSGGDSYNYGYTF. The CDR3 DNA reads TGCGCCAGCAGCGGCGGGGACAGTTATAACTATGGCTACACCTTC.

V gene TRBV5-1 combines with J gene TRBJ2-7; 13 bases are shared with TRBD2. This CDR3 has 16 residues. Germline loops: CDR1 SGHRS, CDR2 YFSETQ. V gave up 0 bases and J gave up 3 bases; unmatched junction bases: 3. The CDR3 is CASSLGLAGGLYEQYF. The CDR3 bases are TGCGCCAGCAGCTTGGGACTAGCGGGGGGACTCTACGAGCAGTACTTC.

V gene TRBV21-1 combines with J gene TRBJ2-6; TRBD1, the table's D call, lacks a check against the DNA. TRBV21-1 is classified as a pseudogene. This CDR3 spans 16 amino acids. DNA for the CDR3: TGTGCCAGCAGCAAAGCGACAGGGGCTGGGGCCAACGTCCTGACTTTC. The encoded protein is CASSKATGAGANVLTF.

The rearrangement links TRBV7-3 to TRBJ2-7; a weak D match, TRBD2 (7 bases). The CDR3 has 17 amino acids. CDR1 and CDR2 (germline): SGHTA, FQGTGA. Trimming took 0 bases from V and 4 from J, leaving 19 bases between them. In nucleotides, the CDR3 is TGTGCCAGCAGCTTAACGGTGCGGGGGCCCTACGTTTACGAGCAGTACTTC. Its translation is CASSLTVRGPYVYEQYF.

The rearrangement uses TRBV6-5 and TRBJ1-4; 7 bases line up with TRBD1. From germline, CDR1 is MNHEY and CDR2 SVGAGI. The V gene end was trimmed by 7 bases and the J gene end by 5 bases; junction bases not matched to a gene: 7. The CDR3 covers 14 residues. CDR3 DNA: TGTGCCAGCATGACGCAGGGGGGAAATGAAAAACTGTTTTTT. As protein: CASMTQGGNEKLFF.

The J gene is TRBJ1-1, the V gene TRBV3-1 (or the pseudogene TRBV3-2), with 7 bases lining up with TRBD1. Per the germline V gene, CDR1 is LGHDT and CDR2 is YNNKEL (reference sequence). The V segment lost 3 bases and the J segment 5 bases; nucleotides outside the gene matches: 3. This CDR3 has 13 residues. CDR3 amino acids: CASSQYRGTEAFF. In DNA, the CDR3 is TGTGCCAGCAGCCAGTACAGGGGAACTGAAGCTTTCTTT.

Only a few counts were recorded for this clone. The genes are TRBV7-3 and TRBJ2-2, with 9 nucleotides matching TRBD1. The CDR3 has 15 amino acids. The germline CDR1 and CDR2 sequences are SGHTA and FQGTGA. The V segment lost 5 bases and the J segment 2 bases; nucleotides outside the gene matches: 3. Here the CDR3 reads CASSPTGGNTGELFF. CDR3 DNA: TGTGCCAGCAGCCCGACAGGGGGTAACACCGGGGAGCTGTTTTTT.

This clone is classed as medium-sized. This chain links TRBV4-1 with TRBJ1-5; D gene ambiguous. Looked up from germline, CDR1 is MGHRA and CDR2 is YSYEKL. CDR3 length equals 16 residues. Trimming pared 0 bases from V and 3 bases from J, leaving 12 bases between. CDR3 in amino acids: CASSQDQSRHNQPQHF. CDR3 DNA: TGCGCCAGCAGCCAAGATCAATCGCGGCACAATCAGCCCCAGCATTTT.

The chain has TRBV6-4 and TRBJ1-2; TRBD1 agrees at 7 bases. The CDR3 has 14 residues. Germline CDR1 is MRHNA and CDR2 is SNTAGT. Unmatched junction bases numbered 11, after V lost 5 bases and J lost 8 bases. The CDR3 region is CASSKEGASGGYTF. The CDR3, as DNA: TGTGCCAGCAGTAAAGAGGGGGCGAGTGGGGGCTACACCTTC.

CDR3 in DNA: TGTGCCAGCAGCTTGAAAGGAGTACCCTACAATGAGCAGTTCTTC. Encoded protein: CASSLKGVPYNEQFF. The rearrangement uses TRBV5-5 and TRBJ2-1, with unresolved D. The CDR3 has 15 amino acids. The V and J ends lost 1 base and 2 bases respectively, with 10 bases between them. Germline V lookup: CDR1 SGHKS, CDR2 YYEKEE (reference sequence).

The chain carries TRBV19 and TRBJ1-1; 8 bases map to TRBD1. J lost 0 bases, V lost 3 bases, and 3 bases had no gene match. Looked up from germline, CDR1 is LNHDA and CDR2 is SQIVND (reference sequence). This CDR3 comprises 15 residues. The CDR3 sequence: CASSIDRGMNTEAFF. The CDR3 DNA sequence: TGTGCCAGTAGTATTGACAGGGGTATGAACACTGAAGCTTTCTTT.